This T cell receptor beta chain stems from a study of human T cells and chemical hapten exposure. At the level of the study: Diphenylcyclopropenone doses were given weekly to the scalps of patients across the roughly 25-week study.

V lost 5 bases and J lost 6; bases outside the gene matches: 10. The germline gives CDR1 SQVTM, CDR2 ANQGSEA. The CDR3 totals 14 residues. TCRdb processed the RACE reads anew with MiXCR; each CDR3 protein has one entry. The sample lists fewer than 85,000 distinct CDR3 sequences, about 10% occurring once. Study outcomes and limitations: The study found that DPC sensitization did not change TCRs above 1 in 1000 frequency.

This clonotype occurred many times. No antigen is known for it. As for time point: patch test 2, 6 weeks after DPC sensitization. Treatment reported: therapeutic diphenylcyclopropenone sensitization with weekly scalp DPC. Here the sequenced sample was whole blood, taken in connection with sensitization to the hapten diphenylcyclopropenone (DPC). The clonotype originates from a young woman with alopecia areata. Some clones in this sample may be carry-over from other donors' samples. The V gene is TRBV29-1, the J gene TRBJ2-7; 10 bases map to TRBD1. DNA for the CDR3: TGCAGCGTTCGCTCCGGGACAGGGGAAGTCGAGCAGTACTTC. This sequence encodes CSVRSGTGEVEQYF.